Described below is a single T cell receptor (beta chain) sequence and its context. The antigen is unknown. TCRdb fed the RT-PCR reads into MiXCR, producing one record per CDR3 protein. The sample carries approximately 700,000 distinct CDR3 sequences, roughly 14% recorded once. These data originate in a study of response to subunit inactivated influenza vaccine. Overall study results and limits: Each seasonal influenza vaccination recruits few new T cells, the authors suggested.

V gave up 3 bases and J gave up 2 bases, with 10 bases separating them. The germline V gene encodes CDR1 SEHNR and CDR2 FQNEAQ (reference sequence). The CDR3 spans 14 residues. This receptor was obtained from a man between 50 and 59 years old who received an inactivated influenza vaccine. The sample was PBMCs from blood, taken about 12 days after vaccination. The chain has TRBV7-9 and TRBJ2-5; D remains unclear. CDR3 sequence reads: CASSFVGTQETQYF. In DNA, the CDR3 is TGTGCCAGCAGCTTTGTGGGCACACAAGAGACCCAGTACTTC.